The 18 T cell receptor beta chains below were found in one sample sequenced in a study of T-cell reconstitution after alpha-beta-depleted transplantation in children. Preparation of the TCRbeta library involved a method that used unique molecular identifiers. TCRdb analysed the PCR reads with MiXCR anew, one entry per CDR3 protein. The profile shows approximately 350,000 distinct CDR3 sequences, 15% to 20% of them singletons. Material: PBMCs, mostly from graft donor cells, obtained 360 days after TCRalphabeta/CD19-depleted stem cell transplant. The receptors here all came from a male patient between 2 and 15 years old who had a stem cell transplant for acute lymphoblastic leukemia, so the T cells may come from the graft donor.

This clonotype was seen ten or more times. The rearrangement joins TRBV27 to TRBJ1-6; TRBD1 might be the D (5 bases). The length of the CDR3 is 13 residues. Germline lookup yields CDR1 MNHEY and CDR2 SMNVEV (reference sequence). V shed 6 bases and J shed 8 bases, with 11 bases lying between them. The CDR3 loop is CASSGEGHSPLHF. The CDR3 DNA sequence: TGTGCCAGCAGCGGCGAGGGACATTCACCCCTCCACTTT.

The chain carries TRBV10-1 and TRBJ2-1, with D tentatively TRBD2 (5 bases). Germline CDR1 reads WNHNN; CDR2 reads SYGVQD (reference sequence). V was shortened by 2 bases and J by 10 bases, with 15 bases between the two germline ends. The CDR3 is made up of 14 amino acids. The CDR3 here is CASSEEGPSMEQFF. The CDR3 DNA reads TGCGCCAGCAGTGAGGAGGGCCCCTCAATGGAGCAGTTCTTC.

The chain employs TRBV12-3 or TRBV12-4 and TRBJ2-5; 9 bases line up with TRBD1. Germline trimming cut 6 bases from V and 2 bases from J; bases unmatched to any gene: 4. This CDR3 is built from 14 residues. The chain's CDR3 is CASRPGQGQETQYF. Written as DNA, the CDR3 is TGTGCCAGCAGACCGGGACAGGGACAAGAGACCCAGTACTTC.

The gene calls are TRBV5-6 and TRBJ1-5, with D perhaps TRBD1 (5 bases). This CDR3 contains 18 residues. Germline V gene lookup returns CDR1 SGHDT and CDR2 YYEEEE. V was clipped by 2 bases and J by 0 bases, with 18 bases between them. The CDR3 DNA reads TGTGCCAGCAGCTTAGGAGGGGAAGGGCTTTATAGCAATCAGCCCCAGCATTTT. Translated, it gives CASSLGGEGLYSNQPQHF.

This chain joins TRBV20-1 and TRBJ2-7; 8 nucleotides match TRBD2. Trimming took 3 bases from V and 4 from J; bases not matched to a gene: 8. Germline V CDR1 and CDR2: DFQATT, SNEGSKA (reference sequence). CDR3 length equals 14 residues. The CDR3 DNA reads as TGCAGTGCTAGCCCCATAGCGGGACAATACGAGCAGTACTTC. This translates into CSASPIAGQYEQYF.

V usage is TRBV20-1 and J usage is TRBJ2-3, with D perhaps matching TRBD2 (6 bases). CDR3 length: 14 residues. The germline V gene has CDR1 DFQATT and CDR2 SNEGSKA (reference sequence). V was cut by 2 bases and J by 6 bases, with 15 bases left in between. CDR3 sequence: CSARLISGVDTQYF. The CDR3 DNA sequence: TGCAGTGCTAGATTGATCTCGGGAGTGGATACGCAGTATTTT.

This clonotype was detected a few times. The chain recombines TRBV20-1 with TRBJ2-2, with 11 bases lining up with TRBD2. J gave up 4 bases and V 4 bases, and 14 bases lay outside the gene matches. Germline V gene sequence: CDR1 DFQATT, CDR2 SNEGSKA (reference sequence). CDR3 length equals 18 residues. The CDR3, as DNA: TGCAGTGCTAACACCCGGACTAGCGGGCAACGTGGCACCGGGGAGCTGTTTTTT. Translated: CSANTRTSGQRGTGELFF.

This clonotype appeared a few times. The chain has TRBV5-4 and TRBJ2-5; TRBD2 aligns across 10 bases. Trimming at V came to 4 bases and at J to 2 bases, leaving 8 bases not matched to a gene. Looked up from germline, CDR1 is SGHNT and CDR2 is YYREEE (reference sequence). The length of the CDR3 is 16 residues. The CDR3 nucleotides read TGTGCCAGCAGCGTGGCTAGCGGGAGAGGGCAAGAGACCCAGTACTTC. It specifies CASSVASGRGQETQYF.

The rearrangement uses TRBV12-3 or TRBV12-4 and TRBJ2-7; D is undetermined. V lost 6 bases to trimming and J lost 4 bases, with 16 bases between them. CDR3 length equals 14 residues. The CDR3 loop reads CASSPLGPIYEQYF. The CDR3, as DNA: TGTGCCAGCAGCCCCCTCGGGCCTATTTACGAGCAGTACTTC.

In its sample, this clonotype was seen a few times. The CDR3 DNA sequence: TGTGCCAGCAGCTTAGGGGGGGTGAGATATAATGAGCAGTTCTTC. Its protein is CASSLGGVRYNEQFF. The chain couples TRBV7-6 to TRBJ2-1; D might be TRBD2 (6 bases). The CDR3 has 15 residues. Germline loops: CDR1 SGHVS, CDR2 FNYEAQ. V lost 1 base, J lost 7 bases, and 14 bases lay in between.

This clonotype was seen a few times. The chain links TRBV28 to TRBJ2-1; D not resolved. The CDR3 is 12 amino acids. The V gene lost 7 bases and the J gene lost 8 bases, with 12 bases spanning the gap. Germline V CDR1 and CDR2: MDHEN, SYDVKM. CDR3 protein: CASTPSGHEQFF. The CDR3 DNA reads TGTGCCAGCACCCCGTCGGGTCATGAGCAGTTCTTC. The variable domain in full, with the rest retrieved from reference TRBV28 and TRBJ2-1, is DVKVTQSSRYLVKRTGEKVFLECVQDMDHENMFWYRQDPGLGLRLIYFSYDVKMKEKGDIPEGYSVSREKKERFSLILESASTNQTSMYLCASTPSGHEQFFGPGTRLTVL.

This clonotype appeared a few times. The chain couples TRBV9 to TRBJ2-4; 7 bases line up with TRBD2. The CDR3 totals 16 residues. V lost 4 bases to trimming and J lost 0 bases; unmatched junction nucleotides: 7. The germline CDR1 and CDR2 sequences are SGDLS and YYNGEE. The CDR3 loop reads CASSPGTTLAKNIQYF. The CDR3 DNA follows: TGTGCCAGCAGCCCCGGGACTACCCTAGCCAAAAACATTCAGTACTTC.

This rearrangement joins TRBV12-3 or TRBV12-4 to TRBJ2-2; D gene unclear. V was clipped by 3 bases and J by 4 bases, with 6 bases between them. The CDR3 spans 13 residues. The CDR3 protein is CASSFYLTGELFF. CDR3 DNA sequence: TGTGCCAGCAGTTTTTACCTCACCGGGGAGCTGTTTTTT.

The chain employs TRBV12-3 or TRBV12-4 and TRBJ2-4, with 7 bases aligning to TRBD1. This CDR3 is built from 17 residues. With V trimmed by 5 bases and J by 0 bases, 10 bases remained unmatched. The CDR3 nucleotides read TGTGCCAGCAGTCCAAGGGACAGTGGTATAGCCAAAAACATTCAGTACTTC. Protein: CASSPRDSGIAKNIQYF.

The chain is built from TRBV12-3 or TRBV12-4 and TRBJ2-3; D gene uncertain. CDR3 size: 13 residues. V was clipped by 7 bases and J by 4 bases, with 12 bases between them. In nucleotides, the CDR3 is TGTGCCAGCACCCCTACATCACCAGATACGCAGTATTTT. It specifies CASTPTSPDTQYF.

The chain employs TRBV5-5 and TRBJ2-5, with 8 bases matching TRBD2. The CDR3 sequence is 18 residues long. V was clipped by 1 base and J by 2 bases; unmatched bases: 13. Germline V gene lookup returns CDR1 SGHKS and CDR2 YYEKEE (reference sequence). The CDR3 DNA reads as TGTGCCAGCAGCTTGTTTATGGGACTAGGGACCGTTCAAGAGACCCAGTACTTC. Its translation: CASSLFMGLGTVQETQYF.

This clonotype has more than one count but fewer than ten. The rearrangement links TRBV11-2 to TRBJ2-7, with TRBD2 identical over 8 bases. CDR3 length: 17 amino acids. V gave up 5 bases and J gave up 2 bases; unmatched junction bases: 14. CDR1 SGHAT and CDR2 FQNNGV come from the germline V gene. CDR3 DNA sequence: TGTGCCAGCAGCCAGGTGGTGGGACTAGTGCTCCCCTACGAGCAGTACTTC. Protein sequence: CASSQVVGLVLPYEQYF.

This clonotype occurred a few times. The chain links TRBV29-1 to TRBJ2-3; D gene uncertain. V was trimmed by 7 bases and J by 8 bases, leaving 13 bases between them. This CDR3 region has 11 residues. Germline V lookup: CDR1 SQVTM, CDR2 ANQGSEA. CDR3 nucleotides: TGCAGCGCCATGGCGGTCGGTACGCAGTATTTT. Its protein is CSAMAVGTQYF.